This is a list of T cell receptor beta chains from one sample in a study of T cells in Graves' hyperthyroidism and ophthalmopathy. TCRdb reprocessed the multiplex PCR reads with MiXCR, giving one entry per CDR3 protein. The sample lists about 520,000 distinct CDR3 sequences, under 25% seen once, with about 26% in the top ten. The sequencing input was blood. The receptors here all came from a man between 18 and 29 years old with Graves' hyperthyroidism. Both conserved end residues are trimmed from each CDR3. D genes are given only for firm matches.

length,V,D,CDR3
11,TRBV29-1,-,SDSDSSNYGYT
13,TRBV12-3/TRBV12-4,-,AIDRPGSGANVLT
15,TRBV6-1,TRBD1,ASTPPPGQGVKETQY
15,TRBV28,-,ASSFPGEITSNQPQH
11,TRBV30,TRBD1,AWSRRTGNGYT
12,TRBV19,TRBD1,ASRGTGVNQPQQ
12,TRBV5-1,-,ASSQEGRAYEQY
14,TRBV7-8,-,ASSLVGAGDQETQY
10,TRBV9,-,ASSVAGGELF
13,TRBV2,-,ASSGGSRGNQPQH
13,TRBV11-2,-,ASRPRQMDNYGYT
13,TRBV7-8,-,ASSPWTQLNTEAF
12,TRBV18,-,ASSPAGHQETQY
12,TRBV28,-,ASSPLQVQETQY
13,TRBV7-3,TRBD2,ASSPWPTSAETQY
14,TRBV20-1,TRBD1,SAPAGDRVRGGELF
12,TRBV11-2,-,ASSFGVGNQPQH
11,TRBV3-1,-,ASSQGADTEAF
13,TRBV12-3/TRBV12-4,TRBD1,ASSLTPGGNSPLH
13,TRBV7-9,-,ASSFPWTGDYGYT
12,TRBV2,-,ASSSEVLNYGYT
13,TRBV20-1,TRBD1,SARDLGQGLTEAF
13,TRBV11-2,-,ASSLGGGAHYGYT
12,TRBV28,-,ASTSTGIPYEQY
12,TRBV19,-,ASSIDGGNTEAF
11,TRBV6-1,TRBD1,ASRGGTEQGYT
12,TRBV12-3/TRBV12-4,TRBD2,ASALTSGTYEQY
14,TRBV20-1,-,ISRGQGLQSNTEAF
12,TRBV10-2,-,ASSEQRSNQPQH
12,TRBV12-3/TRBV12-4,-,ASSLGAASYEQY
9,TRBV2,-,ASRGHNLGT
11,TRBV7-8,-,ASSQGTVYEQY
9,TRBV30,TRBD1,AWMTTGAQY